These 20 T cell receptor beta chains came from one sample sequenced in a study of blood T cell repertoires in COVID-19. TCRdb keeps only in-frame clones here, not all; method: immunoSEQ multiplex PCR. The data hold 25,000 to 35,000 clones, with about 90% observed a single time. The sample was peripheral blood. The receptors come from a human donor with active COVID-19. The donor label of this sample is uncertain.

CDR3 in DNA: TGTGCCAGCAGCTTCATTGAGGGCAATTCACCCCTCCACTTT. Translation gives CASSFIEGNSPLHF. This sequence joins TRBV7-2 and TRBJ1-6; D is unresolved. The V end lost 3 bases, the J end lost 7 bases, and 10 bases lay between the germline ends. CDR1 is SGHTA and CDR2 is FQGNSA in the germline V gene. CDR3 length: 14 residues.

Details on this clone: The junction shows a germline mismatch at one end, possibly a read error. The chain has TRBV6-9 and TRBJ2-4; TRBD1 agrees at 8 bases. CDR1 and CDR2 (germline): MNHGY, SVAAGI. CDR3 length equals 19 residues. The CDR3 loop reads CASSYTRAQRDRLKKIQYF. DNA for the CDR3: TGTGCCAGCAGTTATACCAGGGCACAACGGGACAGGCTAAAAAAGATTCAGTACTTC.

This clone was detected once. This rearrangement joins TRBV11-3 to TRBJ2-1, with 11 bases fitting TRBD2. This CDR3 has 20 amino acids. Unmatched junction bases numbered 19, after V lost 1 base and J lost 8 bases. Germline CDR1 is SGHNT and CDR2 is YENEEA. The CDR3 loop is CASSLVVTGVAGGESDEQFF. The DNA of the CDR3 is TGTGCCAGCAGCTTAGTCGTGACAGGGGTAGCGGGAGGGGAGTCGGATGAGCAGTTCTTC.

CDR3 sequence: CASSLNTGELFF. As DNA, the CDR3 is TGCGCCAGCAGCCTAAACACCGGGGAGCTGTTTTTT. The chain employs TRBV5-1 and TRBJ2-2, with no clear D. Trimming cost V 4 bases and J 2 bases, with 3 bases left between them. This CDR3 is built from 12 residues. Germline V gene lookup returns CDR1 SGHRS and CDR2 YFSETQ.

CDR3: CASSIDGGANIQYF. The DNA of the CDR3 is TGTGCCAGTAGTATAGATGGGGGGGCGAACATTCAGTACTTC. The genes are TRBV19 and TRBJ2-4, with D possibly TRBD2 on 7 matching bases. CDR1 LNHDA and CDR2 SQIVND come from the germline V gene (reference sequence). CDR3 size: 14 residues. V gave up 0 bases and J gave up 7 bases, with 10 bases separating them.

The genes are TRBV11-2 and TRBJ2-7, with TRBD1 identical over 7 bases. Looked up from germline, CDR1 is SGHAT and CDR2 is FQNNGV. The CDR3 has 15 amino acids. The trim removed 2 bases at V and 7 bases at J, leaving 11 bases unmatched. The CDR3, as DNA: TGTGCCAGCAGCTTAACCAGAGGGGGCCTTCGAGAGCAGTACTTC. Its protein is CASSLTRGGLREQYF.

V is TRBV29-1 and J is TRBJ2-5, with 8 bases identical to TRBD1. Unmatched junction bases numbered 10, after V lost 5 bases and J lost 5 bases. The CDR3 totals 14 residues. From germline, CDR1 is SQVTM and CDR2 ANQGSEA. The CDR3 DNA is TGCAGCGTTTCCGGACAGGGAACGTGGGAGACCCAGTACTTC. This codes for CSVSGQGTWETQYF.

The chain joins TRBV6-1 to TRBJ1-1; 7 positions agree with TRBD1. Germline V lookup: CDR1 MNHNS, CDR2 SASEGT. V was pared by 3 bases and J by 2 bases, with 3 bases of the junction left unmatched. The length of the CDR3 is 14 residues. CDR3 amino acids: CASSDPGGNTEAFF. The DNA for the CDR3 is TGTGCCAGCAGTGACCCAGGGGGAAACACTGAAGCTTTCTTT.

The chain is built from TRBV9 and TRBJ2-3; 7 positions agree with TRBD1. The germline V gene has CDR1 SGDLS and CDR2 YYNGEE. V shed 1 base and J 3 bases; nucleotides not matched to a gene: 2. The CDR3 length is 14 residues. DNA for the CDR3: TGTGCCAGCAGCGTACAGGGGGAAACAGATACGCAGTATTTT. Amino acid sequence: CASSVQGETDTQYF.

The chain links TRBV6-6 to TRBJ2-7, with 11 bases aligning to TRBD2. Trimming took 4 bases from V and 7 from J; bases not matched to a gene: 3. This CDR3 has 13 amino acids. The germline CDR1 and CDR2 sequences are MNHNY and SVGAGI (reference sequence). CDR3 sequence reads: CASSFSGGGEQYF. DNA of the CDR3: TGTGCCAGCAGTTTTAGCGGGGGGGGTGAGCAGTACTTC.

The V call is TRBV3-1 (or the pseudogene TRBV3-2), the J call TRBJ1-6; D might be TRBD1 (5 bases). This CDR3 spans 16 amino acids. Germline assignment: CDR1 LGHDT and CDR2 YNNKEL (reference sequence). The V gene lost 1 base and the J gene lost 5 bases, with 12 bases spanning the gap. CDR3 amino acids: CASSQVIWGDNSPLHF. The CDR3 DNA reads TGTGCCAGCAGCCAAGTCATTTGGGGGGATAATTCACCCCTCCACTTT.

This clone was picked up one time. The genes are TRBV5-6 and TRBJ1-2; TRBD1 matches 7 bases. Germline CDR1 and CDR2: SGHDT and YYEEEE. Trimming at V came to 3 bases and at J to 6 bases, leaving 8 bases not matched to a gene. CDR3 length equals 14 residues. The CDR3 region has the DNA TGTGCCAGCAGCTCAGGGGGAAGGGGCGATGGCTACACCTTC. It encodes CASSSGGRGDGYTF.

This rearrangement joins TRBV24-1 to TRBJ1-2; the D is unclear. Germline V gene lookup returns CDR1 KGHDR and CDR2 SFDVKD. V was cut by 4 bases and J by 7 bases, with 21 bases left in between. The CDR3 totals 16 residues. This chain's CDR3 is CATSETRAGRNLGYTF. The CDR3 coding sequence is TGTGCCACCAGTGAAACACGTGCTGGGAGGAACCTTGGCTACACCTTC.

The chain uses TRBV28 and TRBJ2-7; 8 positions match TRBD1. Germline values: CDR1 MDHEN, CDR2 SYDVKM. The CDR3 covers 14 residues. The junction had 6 bases not matched to a gene; V was cut back by 4 bases and J by 4 bases. CDR3 DNA sequence: TGTGCCAGCAGTTCTGGCCAGGGGGCATACGAGCAGTACTTC. Translation gives CASSSGQGAYEQYF.

This clone came up once. The chain joins TRBV6-4 to TRBJ2-3, with TRBD1 as a possible D gene (6 bases). This CDR3 has 16 residues. Trimming shortened V by 2 bases and J by 0 bases, and 12 bases separated the two germline ends. Germline V gene data show CDR1 as MRHNA and CDR2 as SNTAGT. The CDR3 bases are TGTGCCAGCAGTGACCTCATGGGGGCTAGCACAGATACGCAGTATTTT. Protein product: CASSDLMGASTDTQYF.

V gene TRBV5-1 combines with J gene TRBJ1-2; 7 nucleotides match TRBD1. This CDR3 has 15 amino acids. The J segment lost 3 bases and the V segment lost 0 bases, leaving 5 bases of the junction unmatched. Germline CDR1 is SGHRS and CDR2 is YFSETQ. The CDR3 here is CASSLEGTADYGYTF. In nucleotides, the CDR3 is TGCGCCAGCAGCTTGGAAGGGACAGCCGACTATGGCTACACCTTC.

The gene calls are TRBV2 and TRBJ1-4, with a weak D call TRBD1 (5 bases). The germline gives CDR1 SNHLY, CDR2 FYNNEI. CDR3 size: 15 residues. With 3 bases removed from V and 7 bases from J, the gap between germline ends came to 15 bases. The CDR3 DNA sequence: TGTGCCAGCAGTGAGGGGCAGGTGCTAAGTGAAAAACTGTTTTTT. Its protein is CASSEGQVLSEKLFF.

The V and J genes are TRBV7-9 and TRBJ1-1; D unresolved. Trimming cost V 1 base and J 11 bases, with 14 bases left between them. Germline V lookup: CDR1 SEHNR, CDR2 FQNEAQ (reference sequence). CDR3 length: 13 residues. CDR3 region: CASSLGEVGFAFF. The CDR3, as DNA: TGTGCCAGCAGCTTAGGGGAGGTTGGGTTCGCTTTCTTT.

This chain joins TRBV7-9 and TRBJ1-6, with 12 positions matching TRBD1. This CDR3 region has 16 residues. The junction had 7 bases not matched to a gene; V was cut back by 5 bases and J by 8 bases. Per germline, CDR1 SEHNR and CDR2 FQNEAQ (reference sequence). The CDR3 spells CASSPRDRGRDSPLHF. The CDR3 DNA is TGTGCCAGCAGCCCCCGGGACAGGGGGCGAGATTCACCCCTCCACTTT. Based on the CDR3 plus reference TRBV7-9 and TRBJ1-6, the full variable domain is DTGVSQNPRHKITKRGQNVTFRCDPISEHNRLYWYRQTLGQGPEFLTYFQNEAQLEKSRLLSDRFSAERPKGSFSTLEIQRTEQGDSAMYLCASSPRDRGRDSPLHFGNGTRLTVT.

J is TRBJ1-5 and V is TRBV28; 9 nucleotides agree with TRBD1. The CDR3 consists of 16 residues. Germline CDR1 is MDHEN and CDR2 is SYDVKM. Trimming cost V 1 base and J 6 bases; bases outside gene matches: 7. The DNA of the CDR3 is TGTGCCAGCAGTTTATTAGGGACAGGGTTAATTCAGCCCCAGCATTTT. Translated, it gives CASSLLGTGLIQPQHF.